The clone carrying this TCR beta chain was detected a few times. Its matching antigen is unknown. The data stem from a study of T cells after yellow fever vaccination. Findings and caveats of the study: Abundant bulk-derived clonotypes could contaminate FACS-sorted repertoires.

Germline V gives CDR1 DFQATT, CDR2 SNEGSKA (reference sequence). The germline V and J ends were trimmed by 4 bases and 6 bases, with 16 bases remaining between them. This CDR3 spans 14 amino acids. TCRdb ran MiXCR on the 5' RACE reads and lists one entry per CDR3 protein. The sample includes roughly 300,000 distinct CDR3 sequences, 8% to 9.5% of them seen just once. The chain links TRBV20-1 to TRBJ1-3, with a tentative D call TRBD1 (5 bases). The source material was PBMCs, sampled about 41 days after the first yellow fever vaccination. The receptor's source is a man between 18 and 29 years old who received the YFV17D yellow fever vaccine. For the CDR3, the DNA is TGCAGTGCTAACCGGGACCTAGGGGTAAACACCATATATTTT. It translates to CSANRDLGVNTIYF.